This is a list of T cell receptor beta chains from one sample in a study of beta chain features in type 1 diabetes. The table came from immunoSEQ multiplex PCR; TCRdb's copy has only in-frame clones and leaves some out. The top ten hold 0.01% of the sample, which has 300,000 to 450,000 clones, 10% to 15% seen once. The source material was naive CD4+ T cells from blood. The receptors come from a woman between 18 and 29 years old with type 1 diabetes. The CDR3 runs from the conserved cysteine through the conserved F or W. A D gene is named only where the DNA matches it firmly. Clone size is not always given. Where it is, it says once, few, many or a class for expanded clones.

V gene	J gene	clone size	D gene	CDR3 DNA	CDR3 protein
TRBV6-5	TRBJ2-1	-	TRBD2	TGTGCCAGCACGACTAGCGGCCCGTACAATGAGCAGTTCTTC	CASTTSGPYNEQFF
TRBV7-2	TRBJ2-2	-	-	TGTGCCAGCAGTTATCTAGTATCCACCGGGGAGCTGTTTTTT	CASSYLVSTGELFF
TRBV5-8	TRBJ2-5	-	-	TGTGCCAGCAGCTTGCACTTTAACTTC	CASSLHFNF
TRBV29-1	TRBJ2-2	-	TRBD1	TGCAGCGCCCAGGGGGCAAGTTTCACCGGGGAGCTGTTTTTT	CSAQGASFTGELFF
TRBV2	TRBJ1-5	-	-	TGTGCCAGCAGTGCAGACAGGAACGATCAGCCCCAGCATTTT	CASSADRNDQPQHF
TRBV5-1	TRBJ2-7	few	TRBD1	TGCGCCAGCAGCTCACAGGGGGCCGCCTACGAGCAGTACTTC	CASSSQGAAYEQYF
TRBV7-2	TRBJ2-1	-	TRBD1	TGTGCCAGCAGCTCATCAACAACGACAGGGTGGGATGAGCAGTTCTTC	CASSSSTTTGWDEQFF
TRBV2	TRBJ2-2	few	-	TGTGCCAGCAGTGAAGCGGCCAGGGCGAACACCGGGGAGCTGTTTTTT	CASSEAARANTGELFF
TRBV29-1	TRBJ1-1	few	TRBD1	TGCAGCGCACAGGGGCCCGCCCGCACTGAAGCTTTCTTT	CSAQGPARTEAFF
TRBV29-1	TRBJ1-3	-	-	TGCAGCGTTGCAGGGGCCGGAAACACCATATATTTT	CSVAGAGNTIYF
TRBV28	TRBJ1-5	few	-	TGTGCCAGCAGTTTCAGGACAGACAATCAGCCCCAGCATTTT	CASSFRTDNQPQHF
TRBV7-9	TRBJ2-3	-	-	TGTGCCAGCAGCCAGGCCGGTACGCAGTATTTT	CASSQAGTQYF
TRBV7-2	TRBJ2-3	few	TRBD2	TGTGCCAGCAGCTTAACAGCGGGGGGGCCGGATACGCAGTATTTT	CASSLTAGGPDTQYF
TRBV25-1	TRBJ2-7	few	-	TGTGCCAGCAGTGAATCAGGGAGCGGGTACGAGCAGTACTTC	CASSESGSGYEQYF
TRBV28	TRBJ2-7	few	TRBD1	TGTGCCAGCAGTTTATTTTTCGACAGGGCTTTCGAGCAGTACTTC	CASSLFFDRAFEQYF
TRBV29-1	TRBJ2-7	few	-	TGCAGCGTTACCGGGACCTACGAGCAGTACTTC	CSVTGTYEQYF
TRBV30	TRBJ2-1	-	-	TGTGCCTGGAGTAGTAGCAATGAGCAGTTCTTC	CAWSSSNEQFF
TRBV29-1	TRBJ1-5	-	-	TGCAGCGTTGGGGAGCAGCCCCAGCATTTT	CSVGEQPQHF
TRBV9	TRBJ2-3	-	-	TGTGCCAGCAGCGGTACTAGGACTAGCACAGATACGCAGTATTTT	CASSGTRTSTDTQYF
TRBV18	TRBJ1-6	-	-	TGTGCCAGCTCACCAAGAGGACAGAACACAAATTCACCCCTCCACTTT	CASSPRGQNTNSPLHF
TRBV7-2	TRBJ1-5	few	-	TGTGCCAGCAGTCGGAAAGGGGGACAGCCCCAGCATTTT	CASSRKGGQPQHF
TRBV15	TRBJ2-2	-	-	TGTGCCACCAGCAGAGAGGGAGGCACCGGGGAGCTGTTTTTT	CATSREGGTGELFF
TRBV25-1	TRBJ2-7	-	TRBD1	TGTGCCAGCAGCCCCACCGGGACAGGATCCTACGAGCAGTACTTC	CASSPTGTGSYEQYF
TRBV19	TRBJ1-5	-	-	TGTGCCAGTACCTCCCCCGGGGTGGTTCAGCCCCAGCATTTT	CASTSPGVVQPQHF
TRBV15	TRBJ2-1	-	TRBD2	TGTGCCACCACCCCCGTGGGGCTAGCGGGGGCCCTAGAGCAGTTCTTC	CATTPVGLAGALEQFF
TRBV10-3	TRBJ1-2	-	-	TGTGCCATCAGTAAAGACAATCCGGAAGGCTACACCTTC	CAISKDNPEGYTF
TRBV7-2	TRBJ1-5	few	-	TGTGCCAGCAGGCCGGGTAGCAATCAGCCCCAGCATTTT	CASRPGSNQPQHF
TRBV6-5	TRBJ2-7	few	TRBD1	TGTGCCAGCAGTAGGGGGCTCAAGCAGTACTTC	CASSRGLKQYF
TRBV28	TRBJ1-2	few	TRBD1	TGTGCCAGCAGTTTAGGACAGGGGACGGCTGGCTACACCTTC	CASSLGQGTAGYTF
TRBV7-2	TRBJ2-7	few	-	TGTGCCAGCAGCGCGGCCTACGAGCAGTACTTC	CASSAAYEQYF
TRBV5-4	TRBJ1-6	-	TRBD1	TGTGCCAGCAGCTTGGATGGACAGGGGAATTCACCCCTCCACTTT	CASSLDGQGNSPLHF
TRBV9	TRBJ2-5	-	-	TGTGCCAGCAGCGTAGTTCCACAAGAGACCCAGTACTTC	CASSVVPQETQYF
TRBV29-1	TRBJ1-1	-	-	TGCAGCGTATCACGCCAGGGTTTCACTGAAGCTTTCTTT	CSVSRQGFTEAFF
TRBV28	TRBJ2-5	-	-	TGTGCCAGCAGTTCCGGCAAACACAGGGTAGAGACCCAGTACTTC	CASSSGKHRVETQYF
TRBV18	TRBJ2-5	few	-	TGTGCCAGCTCACCTGGAGTAGAGACCCAGTACTTC	CASSPGVETQYF
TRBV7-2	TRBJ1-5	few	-	TGTGCCAGCGGACAGTTCCCCGATCAGCCCCAGCATTTT	CASGQFPDQPQHF
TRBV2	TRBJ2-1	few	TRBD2	TGTGCCAGCAGTGCTCTAGCGGGAGGGCGGGATGAGCAGTTCTTC	CASSALAGGRDEQFF
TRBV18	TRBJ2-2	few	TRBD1	TGTGCCAGCTCACCGAACGGACAGGGGGCCACCGGGGAGCTGTTTTTT	CASSPNGQGATGELFF
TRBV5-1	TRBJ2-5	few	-	TGCGCCAGCAGCTTCCCCCGCCTCGGGGAAGAGACCCAGTACTTC	CASSFPRLGEETQYF
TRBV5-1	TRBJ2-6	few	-	TGCGCCAGCGACAGCTCTGGGGCCAACGTCCTGACTTTC	CASDSSGANVLTF
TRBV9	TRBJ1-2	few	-	TGTGCCAGCAGCCCGACAGTAGACCCCAACTATGGCTACACCTTC	CASSPTVDPNYGYTF
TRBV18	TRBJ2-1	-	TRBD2	TGTGCCAGCTCACAAGGACTAGCGGGCTCCAACAATGAGCAGTTCTTC	CASSQGLAGSNNEQFF
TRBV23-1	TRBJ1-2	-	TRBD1	TGCGCCAGCAGTCAATCCGTCTCGACAGGGTTGGGCTATGGCTACACCTTC	CASSQSVSTGLGYGYTF
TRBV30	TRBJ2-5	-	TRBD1	TGTGCCTGGAGTCCACCCGGGACAGGGGGGGAAGAGACCCAGTACTTC	CAWSPPGTGGEETQYF
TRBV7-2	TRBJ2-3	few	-	TGTGCCAGCAGCTTACAAGCGACTGGAGGCACAGATACGCAGTATTTT	CASSLQATGGTDTQYF
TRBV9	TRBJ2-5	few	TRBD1	TGTGCCAGCAGCGTAGCGATAGGACAGGGGAAAGCAGAGACCCAGTACTTC	CASSVAIGQGKAETQYF
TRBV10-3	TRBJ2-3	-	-	TGTGCCATCAGGGGGGCCAGCGGGACCTCGCAGTGGGCAGATACGCAGTATTTT	CAIRGASGTSQWADTQYF
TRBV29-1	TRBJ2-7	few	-	TGCAGCGTTCAGGGCGCCGTGGGGGGACCCTACGAGCAGTACTTC	CSVQGAVGGPYEQYF
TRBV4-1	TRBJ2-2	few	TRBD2	TGCGCCAGCAGCCGGAGTGGGCTAGCGGGAGATGGGGAGCTGTTTTTT	CASSRSGLAGDGELFF
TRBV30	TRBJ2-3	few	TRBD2	TGTGCCTGGACTAGCGGGGCTAGCACAGATACGCAGTATTTT	CAWTSGASTDTQYF
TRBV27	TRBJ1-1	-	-	TGTGCCAGCAGGCGTGGAGGACAGACCCTTCCTGAAGCTTTCTTT	CASRRGGQTLPEAFF
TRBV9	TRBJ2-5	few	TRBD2	TGTGCCAGCAGCGTAGGGCGGGGGGGAGGTCACCAAGAGACCCAGTACTTC	CASSVGRGGGHQETQYF
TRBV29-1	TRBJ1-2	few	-	TGCAGCGTTGGGAGCGGGGGGTTTGGCTACACCTTC	CSVGSGGFGYTF
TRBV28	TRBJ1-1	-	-	TGTGCCAGCAGTTTTGCCCAAGACAGGCTCGGCACTGAAGCTTTCTTT	CASSFAQDRLGTEAFF
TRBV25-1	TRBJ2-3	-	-	TGTGCCAGCAGTCCTCTCTCAGATACGCAGTATTTT	CASSPLSDTQYF
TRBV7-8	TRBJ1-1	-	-	TGTGCCAGCAGCCCGCGGAGGGACACTGAAGCTTTCTTT	CASSPRRDTEAFF
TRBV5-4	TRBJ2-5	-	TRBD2	TGTGCCAGCAGGCCTCCTAGCGGGAGTACTGAGACCCAGTACTTC	CASRPPSGSTETQYF
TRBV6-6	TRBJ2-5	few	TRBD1	TGTGCCACGGGGACAGGGTACGCAGAGACCCAGTACTTC	CATGTGYAETQYF
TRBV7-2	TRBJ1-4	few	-	TGTGCCAGCAGGATCTCCGGAGGTGAAAAACTGTTTTTT	CASRISGGEKLFF
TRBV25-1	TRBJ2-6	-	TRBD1	TGTGCCAGCAGTGACATACAGGGGTTGGGGGCCAACGTCCTGACTTTC	CASSDIQGLGANVLTF